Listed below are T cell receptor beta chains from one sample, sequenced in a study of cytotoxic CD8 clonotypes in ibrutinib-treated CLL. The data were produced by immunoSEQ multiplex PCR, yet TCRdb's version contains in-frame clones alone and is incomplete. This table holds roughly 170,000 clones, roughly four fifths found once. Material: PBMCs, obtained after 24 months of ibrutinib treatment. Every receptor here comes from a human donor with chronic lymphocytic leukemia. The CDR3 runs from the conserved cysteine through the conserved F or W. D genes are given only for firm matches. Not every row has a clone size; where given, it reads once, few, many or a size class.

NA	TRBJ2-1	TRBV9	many	TGTGCCAGCAGCGTAGTTTTGGGGAGGGAGCAGTTCTTC	CASSVVLGREQFF
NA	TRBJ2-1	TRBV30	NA	TGTGCCTGGAGTGTACTTTCGGGGCACTACAATGAGCAGTTCTTC	CAWSVLSGHYNEQFF
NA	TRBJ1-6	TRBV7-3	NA	TGTGCCAGCAGAATAAGGCAGGATAATTCACCCCTCCACTTT	CASRIRQDNSPLHF
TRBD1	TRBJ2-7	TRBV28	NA	TGTGCCATAAGAGCCGGGACAGGGGGGGAGCAGTACTTC	CAIRAGTGGEQYF
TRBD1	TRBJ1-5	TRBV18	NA	TGTGCCAGCTCGGGGACAGGGGATCAGCCCCAGCATTTT	CASSGTGDQPQHF
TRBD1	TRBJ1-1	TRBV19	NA	TGTGCCAGTACCCCAGGACAGGGTCACACTGAAGCTTTCTTT	CASTPGQGHTEAFF
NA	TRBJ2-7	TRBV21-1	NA	TGTGCCAGCAGCGGTAGCGGGAGAGGTAATCAGTCCTACGAGCAGTACTTC	CASSGSGRGNQSYEQYF
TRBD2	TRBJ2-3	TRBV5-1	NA	TGCGCCAGCACCCTGGGGACTAGCGGGAGGGCAGATACGCAGTATTTT	CASTLGTSGRADTQYF
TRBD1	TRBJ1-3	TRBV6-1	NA	TGTGCCAGCATAACAGGGGCGCCTCAGGGAAACACCATATATTTT	CASITGAPQGNTIYF
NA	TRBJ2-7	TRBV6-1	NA	TGTGCCAGCAGCGCTAGTGCTCCCTCCTACGAGCAGTACTTC	CASSASAPSYEQYF
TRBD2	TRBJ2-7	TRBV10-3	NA	TGTGCCATCAGTGAACCCGGACTAGCGGGAGGATACGAGCAGTACTTC	CAISEPGLAGGYEQYF
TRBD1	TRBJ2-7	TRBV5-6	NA	TGTGCCAGCAGCAAGGGTGTAGGACAGGGAGTATTC	CASSKGVGQGVF
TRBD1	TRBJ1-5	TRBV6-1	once	TGTGCCAGCAGTGAAGCGCGAAGGACAGGGTCTCAGCCCCAGCATTTT	CASSEARRTGSQPQHF
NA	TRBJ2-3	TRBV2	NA	TGTGCCAGCAGTCAAGGAAGGGATACGCAGTATTTT	CASSQGRDTQYF
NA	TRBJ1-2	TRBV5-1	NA	TGCGCCAGCAGCCCTTTTAGACAGCTCTCTAACTATGGCTACACCTTC	CASSPFRQLSNYGYTF
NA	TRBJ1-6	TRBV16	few	TGTGCCAGCAGCCAATTGGGGTACGCTTCACCCCTCCACTTT	CASSQLGYASPLHF
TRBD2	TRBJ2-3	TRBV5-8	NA	TGTGCCAGCAGCCCCAATCTGGCGGGAGGGAAAGATACGCAGTATTTT	CASSPNLAGGKDTQYF
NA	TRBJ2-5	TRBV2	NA	TGTGCCAGCACCAACCTCCCGGGGCAGGGAGAGACCCAGTACTTC	CASTNLPGQGETQYF
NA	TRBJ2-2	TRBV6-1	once	TGTGCCAGCAGTGAGTTGCAGGGCGCCGGGGAGCTGTTTTTT	CASSELQGAGELFF
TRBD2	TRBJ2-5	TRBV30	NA	TGTGCCTGGAGTCGAGCGGGGATGACCGAACGCCAAGAGACCCAGTACTTC	CAWSRAGMTERQETQYF
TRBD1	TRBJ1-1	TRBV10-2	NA	TGCGCCAGCAGTACGACAGGGGGTACTGAAGCTTTCTTT	CASSTTGGTEAFF
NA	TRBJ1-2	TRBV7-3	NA	TGTGCCAGCAGCTTAAGTACAGGCCTTGGCTACACCTTC	CASSLSTGLGYTF